A selection of T cell receptor beta chains follows, all from one sample in a study of Graves' ophthalmopathy and Graves' hyperthyroidism. MiXCR was run by TCRdb on the multiplex PCR reads, yielding one entry per CDR3 protein. The sample yields 240,000 or so distinct CDR3 sequences, about 46% seen once. Sequencing used peripheral blood. The receptors derive from an adult man with Graves' ophthalmopathy. Both conserved end residues are part of each CDR3. Fields, in order: V gene, J gene, CDR3 protein.

v_gene: TRBV7-2; j_gene: TRBJ1-4; CDR3aa: CASSLRETRNEKLFF
v_gene: TRBV9; j_gene: TRBJ2-7; CDR3aa: CASSIGLAGGSYEQYF
v_gene: TRBV5-1; j_gene: TRBJ2-7; CDR3aa: CASSLDGGPYEQYF
v_gene: TRBV15; j_gene: TRBJ1-5; CDR3aa: CATSTPHQPQHF
v_gene: TRBV20-1; j_gene: TRBJ2-5; CDR3aa: CSARVKGPETQYF
v_gene: TRBV10-2; j_gene: TRBJ2-7; CDR3aa: CATRDSGGLEQYF
v_gene: TRBV5-1; j_gene: TRBJ1-1; CDR3aa: CASSIDRGREAFF
v_gene: TRBV10-3; j_gene: TRBJ2-5; CDR3aa: CAISGRRGQQETQYF
v_gene: TRBV10-3; j_gene: TRBJ2-7; CDR3aa: CAIRPTGSYEQYF
v_gene: TRBV2; j_gene: TRBJ1-4; CDR3aa: CARVGTGATNEKLFF
v_gene: TRBV10-3; j_gene: TRBJ2-7; CDR3aa: CAISEGTSDEQYF
v_gene: TRBV4-1; j_gene: TRBJ2-5; CDR3aa: CASSQGGTQYF
v_gene: TRBV20-1; j_gene: TRBJ1-1; CDR3aa: CSARDFLDRLETEAFF
v_gene: TRBV20-1; j_gene: TRBJ1-5; CDR3aa: CSARTTVFDQPQHF